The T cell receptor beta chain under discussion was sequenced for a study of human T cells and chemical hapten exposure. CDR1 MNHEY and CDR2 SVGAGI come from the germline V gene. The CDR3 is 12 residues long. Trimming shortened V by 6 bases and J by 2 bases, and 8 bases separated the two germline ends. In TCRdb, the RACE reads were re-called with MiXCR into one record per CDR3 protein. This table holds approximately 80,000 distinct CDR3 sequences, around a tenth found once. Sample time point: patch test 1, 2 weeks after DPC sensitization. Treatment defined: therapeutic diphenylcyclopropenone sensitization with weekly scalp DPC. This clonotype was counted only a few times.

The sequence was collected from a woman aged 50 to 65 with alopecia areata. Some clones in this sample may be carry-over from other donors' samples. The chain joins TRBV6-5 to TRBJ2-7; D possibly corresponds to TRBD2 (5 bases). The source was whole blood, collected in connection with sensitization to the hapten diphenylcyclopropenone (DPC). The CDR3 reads CASRRTAYEQYF. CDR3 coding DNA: TGTGCCAGCAGGAGGACTGCCTACGAGCAGTACTTC.